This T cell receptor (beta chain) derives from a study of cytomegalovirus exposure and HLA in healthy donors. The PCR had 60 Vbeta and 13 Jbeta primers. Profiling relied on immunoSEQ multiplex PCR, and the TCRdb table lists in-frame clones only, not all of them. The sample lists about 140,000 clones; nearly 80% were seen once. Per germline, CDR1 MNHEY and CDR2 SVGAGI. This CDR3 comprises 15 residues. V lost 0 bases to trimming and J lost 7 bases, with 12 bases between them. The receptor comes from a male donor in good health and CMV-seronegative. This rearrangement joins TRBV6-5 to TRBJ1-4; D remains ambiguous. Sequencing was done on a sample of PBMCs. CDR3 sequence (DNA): TGTGCCAGCAGTTACTCACCGGGTTTAGGTGAAAAACTGTTTTTT. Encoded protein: CASSYSPGLGEKLFF.